This passage covers 21 T cell receptor beta chains from one sample sequenced in a study of CD8 T cells in Susac syndrome. Reverse transcription of roughly 0.5 to 1 ug RNA used random hexamers. TCRdb recomputed calls from the immunoSEQ multiplex PCR reads with MiXCR, one row per CDR3 protein. The sample lists about 60,000 distinct CDR3 sequences; 85% to 95% were seen once. The sample consisted of CD8+ T cells from PBMCs. Receptors originate from a human donor in good health.

The chain couples TRBV4-1 to TRBJ1-6; maybe TRBD1 (5 bases). Germline V gene data show CDR1 as MGHRA and CDR2 as YSYEKL. The CDR3 is made up of 15 amino acids. V was clipped by 1 base and J by 9 bases, with 13 bases between them. The CDR3 DNA reads as TGCGCCAGCAGCCAAGGGGCAGGGACGGGTTCACCCCTCCACTTT. Its translation: CASSQGAGTGSPLHF.

The chain has TRBV30 and TRBJ2-7; D possibly corresponds to TRBD2 (6 bases). The V end was cut by 5 bases, the J end by 2 bases, with 16 bases between. The CDR3 consists of 14 residues. Germline V gives CDR1 GTSNPN, CDR2 SVGIG (reference sequence). The CDR3 DNA reads as TGTGCCTGGGGAGGGGAACAGCTCCCCTACGAGCAGTACTTC. Its translation is CAWGGEQLPYEQYF.

This clonotype has only one observation. This chain joins TRBV11-1 and TRBJ2-4; TRBD1 is a possible D gene (6 bases). The germline CDR1 and CDR2 sequences are SGHAT and FQDESV (reference sequence). The CDR3 length is 21 residues. V was cut by 1 base and J by 0 bases, with 25 bases left in between. CDR3 DNA: TGTGCCAGCAGCTTAGAGAACCGACGACGTAGGGGGATCATAGCCAAAAACATTCAGTACTTC. As protein: CASSLENRRRRGIIAKNIQYF.

The chain links TRBV20-1 to TRBJ2-1; TRBD2 aligns across 13 bases. The V segment lost 6 bases and the J segment 8 bases; nucleotides outside the gene matches: 7. This CDR3 is built from 14 residues. Germline V gives CDR1 DFQATT, CDR2 SNEGSKA (reference sequence). The CDR3 sequence: CSAAGLAGWDEQFF. CDR3 nucleotide sequence: TGCAGTGCGGCGGGACTAGCGGGGTGGGATGAGCAGTTCTTC.

J is TRBJ1-5 and V is TRBV7-9; possible D gene TRBD1, 5 bases. The ends were cut back, 5 bases at V and 1 base at J, with 12 bases in the middle. The CDR3 totals 15 residues. CDR1 and CDR2 from the germline V gene are SEHNR and FQNEAQ (reference sequence). The CDR3 loop is CASSEWGESNQPQHF. CDR3 sequence (DNA): TGTGCCAGCAGCGAATGGGGGGAGAGCAATCAGCCCCAGCATTTT. The full variable domain, its missing parts supplied by reference TRBV7-9 and TRBJ1-5, is DTGVSQNPRHKITKRGQNVTFRCDPISEHNRLYWYRQTLGQGPEFLTYFQNEAQLEKSRLLSDRFSAERPKGSFSTLEIQRTEQGDSAMYLCASSEWGESNQPQHFGDGTRLSIL.

V is TRBV6-5 and J is TRBJ2-3; 7 nucleotides match TRBD1. J gave up 5 bases and V 5 bases, and 10 bases lay outside the gene matches. This CDR3 has 15 amino acids. Germline CDR1 reads MNHEY; CDR2 reads SVGAGI. The CDR3 nucleotides are TGTGCCAGCAGTCGCGACAGGGTGACGGGAGATACGCAGTATTTT. Protein product: CASSRDRVTGDTQYF.

The V call is TRBV27, the J call TRBJ2-7, with unresolved D. This CDR3 is 13 amino acids long. V was shortened by 2 bases and J by 0 bases, with 5 bases between the two germline ends. In germline, CDR1 is MNHEY, CDR2 SMNVEV (reference sequence). The CDR3 loop is CASSLQFSYEQYF. The DNA of the CDR3 is TGTGCCAGCAGTTTACAGTTCTCCTACGAGCAGTACTTC.

The chain uses TRBV4-1 and TRBJ2-1; tentatively, D is TRBD1 (5 bases). V was pared by 5 bases and J by 3 bases, with 14 bases between. Germline V gives CDR1 MGHRA, CDR2 YSYEKL. The CDR3 runs 15 residues. The CDR3 region is CASSGVGVVYNEQFF. The CDR3 DNA reads as TGCGCCAGCAGCGGGGTAGGGGTCGTCTACAATGAGCAGTTCTTC.

The rearrangement links TRBV4-1 to TRBJ2-7, with D perhaps matching TRBD1 (7 bases). CDR1 is MGHRA, CDR2 YSYEKL, per germline. The CDR3 spans 15 residues. Trimming cost V 3 bases and J 3 bases, with 15 bases left between them. CDR3 DNA sequence: TGCGCCAGCAGCCAGCGGGACAGCGATCTCTACGAGCAGTACTTC. It encodes CASSQRDSDLYEQYF.

The rearrangement links TRBV5-1 to TRBJ2-3; D remains ambiguous. The CDR3 has 14 residues. Trimming left V 0 bases short and J 4 bases short, with 9 bases between. Germline loops: CDR1 SGHRS, CDR2 YFSETQ. The CDR3 reads CASSLVDPSDTQYF. CDR3 bases: TGCGCCAGCAGCTTGGTAGACCCTTCAGATACGCAGTATTTT.

The V gene is TRBV5-1, the J gene TRBJ2-3; D gene ambiguous. In germline, CDR1 is SGHRS, CDR2 YFSETQ. This CDR3 spans 18 amino acids. The germline V and J ends were trimmed by 4 bases and 0 bases, with 21 bases remaining between them. The CDR3 DNA follows: TGCGCCAGCAGCCCCGGCCTATTAGGACGGGCCAGCACAGATACGCAGTATTTT. Protein sequence: CASSPGLLGRASTDTQYF.

The V gene is TRBV7-6, the J gene TRBJ2-1; TRBD1 or TRBD2 may be the D gene (5 bases each). CDR1 is SGHVS, CDR2 FNYEAQ, per germline. V lost 5 bases and J 8 bases, leaving 31 bases between the germline ends. This CDR3 region has 19 residues. Here the CDR3 DNA reads TGTGCCAGCAGCCCCAGCCGGGTCGAGGGGCGCGTTTCGTTCGATGAGCAGTTCTTC. Encoded protein: CASSPSRVEGRVSFDEQFF. Filled out from reference TRBV7-6 and TRBJ2-1, the complete variable domain reads GAGVSQSPRYKVTKRGQDVALRCDPISGHVSLYWYRQALGQGPEFLTYFNYEAQQDKSGLPNDRFSAERPEGSISTLTIQRTEQRDSAMYRCASSPSRVEGRVSFDEQFFGPGTRLTVL.

This chain links TRBV5-1 with TRBJ1-1, with D possibly TRBD1 on 5 matching bases. The CDR3 is 13 amino acids. Trimming removed 0 bases from V and 7 bases from J, with 10 bases in between. The germline CDR1 and CDR2 sequences are SGHRS and YFSETQ. CDR3: CASSLAGTREAFF. The CDR3 DNA is TGCGCCAGCAGCTTGGCCGGGACCCGTGAAGCTTTCTTT. Drawing the rest from reference TRBV5-1 and TRBJ1-1, the complete variable domain is KAGVTQTPRYLIKTRGQQVTLSCSPISGHRSVSWYQQTPGQGLQFLFEYFSETQRNKGNFPGRFSGRQFSNSRSEMNVSTLELGDSALYLCASSLAGTREAFFGQGTRLTVV.

The rearrangement uses TRBV28 and TRBJ2-1, with TRBD1 identical over 12 bases. Germline CDR1 and CDR2: MDHEN and SYDVKM. This CDR3 contains 16 residues. J was trimmed by 5 bases and V by 4 bases; bases with no gene match: 6. The CDR3 DNA follows: TGTGCCAGCAGTTCCGGGACAGGGGGCTCGCACAATGAGCAGTTCTTC. Protein: CASSSGTGGSHNEQFF.

The rearrangement joins TRBV6-2 or TRBV6-3 to TRBJ2-1; unclear D gene. V shed 2 bases and J shed 0 bases, with 11 bases lying between them. This CDR3 is 16 amino acids long. CDR1 and CDR2 from the germline V gene are MNHEY and SVGEGT. The CDR3: CASSYETESSYNEQFF. The CDR3 nucleotides read TGTGCCAGCAGTTACGAGACGGAGAGCTCCTACAATGAGCAGTTCTTC.

V gene TRBV7-9 combines with J gene TRBJ1-5, with D hard to call. Trimming stripped 5 bases from V and 2 bases from J, with 13 bases between. CDR3 length: 15 amino acids. Germline V gives CDR1 SEHNR, CDR2 FQNEAQ (reference sequence). The DNA of the CDR3 is TGTGCCAGCAGCCCCGTTTTCACCGGCAATCAGCCCCAGCATTTT. Protein sequence: CASSPVFTGNQPQHF.

The chain joins TRBV20-1 to TRBJ2-7; no clear D gene. CDR3 length: 13 residues. V was cut by 3 bases and J by 3 bases, with 12 bases left in between. The germline CDR1 and CDR2 sequences are DFQATT and SNEGSKA (reference sequence). CDR3 loop: CSASGRLRYEQYF. The CDR3 region has the DNA TGCAGTGCTAGTGGACGACTCCGCTACGAGCAGTACTTC.

CDR3 sequence: CASSQTWTGNTEAFF. The CDR3 DNA is TGTGCCAGCAGCCAAACGTGGACGGGAAACACTGAAGCTTTCTTT. V is TRBV3-1 and J is TRBJ1-1; D ambiguous. Trimming stripped 2 bases from V and 2 bases from J, with 12 bases between. The V gene's germline CDR1 is LGHDT and CDR2 YNNKEL (reference sequence). The CDR3 has 15 amino acids.

The rearrangement links TRBV27 to TRBJ1-2, with 11 bases that match TRBD1. The CDR3 runs to 14 residues. V trimming: 4 bases; J trimming: 5 bases; junction bases outside the gene matches: 3. Germline loops: CDR1 MNHEY, CDR2 SMNVEV (reference sequence). The DNA for the CDR3 is TGTGCCAGCAGTTGGGACAGGGGGTGGTATGGCTACACCTTC. Its protein product is CASSWDRGWYGYTF.

The genes are TRBV7-2 and TRBJ2-7; 8 positions match TRBD2. The V and J ends lost 1 base and 4 bases, in that order; junction bases with no gene match: 6. The CDR3 sequence is 15 residues long. Germline assignment: CDR1 SGHTA and CDR2 FQGNSA. CDR3 nucleotides: TGTGCCAGCAGCTTAGTAGCGGGGAACCCATACGAGCAGTACTTC. Its translation: CASSLVAGNPYEQYF. Variable domain in full (rest from reference TRBV7-2 and TRBJ2-7): GAGVSQSPSNKVTEKGKDVELRCDPISGHTALYWYRQSLGQGLEFLIYFQGNSAPDKSGLPSDRFSAERTGGSVSTLTIQRTQQEDSAVYLCASSLVAGNPYEQYFGPGTRLTVT.

This sequence joins TRBV27 and TRBJ2-3, with D possibly being TRBD1 (5 bases). V shed 3 bases and J shed 0 bases, with 7 bases lying between them. This CDR3 contains 14 residues. Germline V gene lookup returns CDR1 MNHEY and CDR2 SMNVEV (reference sequence). The CDR3 loop reads CASSFRGSTDTQYF. The CDR3 DNA reads TGTGCCAGCAGTTTTAGGGGTAGCACAGATACGCAGTATTTT.